A single sample is the source of the 11 T cell receptor beta chains below, sequenced in a study of CD8 T cells in ankylosing spondylitis (TCRdb year 2017). On the study overall, not on this receptor specifically: Blood from ankylosing spondylitis patients appeared to be characterized by a TCR beta motif made up of under ten highly homologous amino acid variants.

The protocol used for the library was 5' RACE. Sequenced using an Illumina HiSeq 2500. The public sequencing data were trimmed at Q25 with fastp and processed into clonotypes with MiXCR by TCRdb, which kept only in-frame beta chains. Rows are unified per CDR3 protein, each entry keeping the most common DNA and genes. The sample contains about 390,000 distinct CDR3 sequences, 20% to 25% of them found a single time. The ten largest clonotypes hold approximately 16% of the sample. Antigens for these TCRs are unknown. The sample comprised blood, either unsorted or a sorted T cell fraction (not recorded which). The receptors were sampled from a male donor with ankylosing spondylitis.

This chain uses TRBV5-1 with TRBJ2-1, with D perhaps TRBD2 (6 bases). V was shortened by 2 bases and J by 5 bases, with 8 bases between the two germline ends. This CDR3 is built from 13 residues. Germline CDR1 and CDR2: SGHRS and YFSETQ. This chain's CDR3 is CASSFGEDNEQFF. In DNA, the CDR3 is TGCGCCAGCAGCTTCGGGGAGGACAATGAGCAGTTCTTC.

This clonotype has only a few counts. The chain recombines TRBV11-2 with TRBJ1-1; 7 bases fit TRBD1. The CDR3 length is 15 residues. Germline V gene sequence: CDR1 SGHAT, CDR2 FQNNGV. Trimming cost V 2 bases and J 3 bases; bases outside gene matches: 6. The CDR3: CASSLLFQGDTEAFF. Here the CDR3 DNA reads TGTGCCAGCAGCTTATTATTCCAGGGGGACACTGAAGCTTTCTTT.

The chain employs TRBV20-1 and TRBJ1-5, with 7 positions matching TRBD1. The CDR3 has 13 amino acids. Losses at the gene ends were 3 bases for V and 4 bases for J; bases not matched to a gene: 3. In germline, CDR1 is DFQATT, CDR2 SNEGSKA (reference sequence). CDR3 loop: CSARHRGNQPQHF. CDR3 nucleotide sequence: TGCAGTGCTAGGCACAGGGGTAATCAGCCCCAGCATTTT.

This rearrangement joins TRBV14 to TRBJ2-3, with 7 nucleotides matching TRBD2. CDR1 is SGHDN, CDR2 FVKESK, per germline. This CDR3 region has 18 residues. V gave up 4 bases and J gave up 2 bases; unmatched junction bases: 15. The CDR3 DNA sequence: TGTGCCAGCAGCCCCCACTACAATAGCGGGTACGACACAGATACGCAGTATTTT. This codes for CASSPHYNSGYDTDTQYF.

This chain connects TRBV19 to TRBJ1-5; D ambiguous. Trimming cost V 2 bases and J 4 bases, with 9 bases left between them. This CDR3 comprises 14 residues. The germline V gene encodes CDR1 LNHDA and CDR2 SQIVND (reference sequence). DNA of the CDR3: TGTGCCAGTAGTATAAGAACAGATAATCAGCCCCAGCATTTT. The encoded protein is CASSIRTDNQPQHF. The full variable domain, rest sourced from reference TRBV19 and TRBJ1-5, is DGGITQSPKYLFRKEGQNVTLSCEQNLNHDAMYWYRQDPGQGLRLIYYSQIVNDFQKGDIAEGYSVSREKKESFPLTVTSAQKNPTAFYLCASSIRTDNQPQHFGDGTRLSIL.

The CDR3 loop is CASSVRSYEQYF. The CDR3 DNA is TGTGCCAGCTCCGTCCGTTCCTACGAGCAGTACTTC. The J gene is TRBJ2-7, the V gene TRBV6-2 or TRBV6-3; D call uncertain. Trimming cost V 8 bases and J 1 base, with 9 bases left between them. CDR3 length: 12 amino acids. In germline, CDR1 is MNHEY, CDR2 SVGEGT.

This clonotype was counted at least ten times. The V call is TRBV7-9, the J call TRBJ2-1, with 7 bases that match TRBD1. CDR3 size: 15 residues. Trimming took 0 bases from V and 4 from J; bases not matched to a gene: 3. Germline V gives CDR1 SEHNR, CDR2 FQNEAQ (reference sequence). The CDR3 sequence: CASSLARTGYNEQFF. CDR3 in DNA: TGTGCCAGCAGCTTAGCGCGGACAGGTTACAATGAGCAGTTCTTC.

The V gene is TRBV7-8, the J gene TRBJ2-6, with 7 positions matching TRBD2. The length of the CDR3 is 19 residues. Looked up from germline, CDR1 is SGHVS and CDR2 is FQNEAQ. V shed 1 base and J 0 bases; nucleotides not matched to a gene: 9. The CDR3 protein is CASSLVLAGLFSGANVLTF. Here the CDR3 DNA reads TGTGCCAGCAGCTTAGTTTTAGCGGGCCTTTTCTCTGGGGCCAACGTCCTGACTTTC.

The chain joins TRBV20-1 to TRBJ2-3, with D maybe TRBD1 (6 bases). V lost 4 bases and J 3 bases, leaving 14 bases between the germline ends. The CDR3 runs to 14 residues. From germline, CDR1 is DFQATT and CDR2 SNEGSKA (reference sequence). This chain's CDR3 is CSATTGPWTDTQYF. For the CDR3, the DNA is TGCAGTGCTACGACAGGACCGTGGACAGATACGCAGTATTTT.

In this sample, this clonotype turned up many times. The V gene is TRBV5-1, the J gene TRBJ2-3, with 14 bases fitting TRBD2. The CDR3 consists of 17 residues. The germline CDR1 and CDR2 sequences are SGHRS and YFSETQ. V was clipped by 3 bases and J by 4 bases; unmatched bases: 7. This CDR3 reads CASSWIGTSGSPDTQYF. The CDR3 DNA sequence: TGCGCCAGCAGCTGGATCGGGACTAGCGGGAGTCCAGATACGCAGTATTTT.

This clonotype was picked up a small number of times. The chain carries TRBV29-1 and TRBJ2-7, with 7 bases that match TRBD1. The CDR3 runs 11 residues. Germline CDR1 is SQVTM and CDR2 is ANQGSEA. V was pared by 7 bases and J by 8 bases, with 8 bases of the junction left unmatched. The CDR3: CSAYRGTQQYF. CDR3 sequence (DNA): TGCAGCGCTTACAGGGGAACGCAGCAGTACTTC.